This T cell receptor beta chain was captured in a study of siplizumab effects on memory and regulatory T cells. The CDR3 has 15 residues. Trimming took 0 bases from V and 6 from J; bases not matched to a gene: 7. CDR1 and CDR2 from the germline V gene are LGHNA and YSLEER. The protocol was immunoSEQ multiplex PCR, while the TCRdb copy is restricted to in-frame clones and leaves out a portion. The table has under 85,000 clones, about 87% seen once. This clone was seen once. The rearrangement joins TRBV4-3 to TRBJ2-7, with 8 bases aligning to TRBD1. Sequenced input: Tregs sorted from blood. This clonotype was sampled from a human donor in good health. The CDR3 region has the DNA TGCGCCAGCAGCCAAGATACTGGACAGGGTGGCGAGCAGTACTTC. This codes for CASSQDTGQGGEQYF.